This record concerns one T cell receptor (beta chain) sequence. What it binds is unknown. Germline V gene data show CDR1 as SGDLS and CDR2 as YYNGEE. The V and J ends lost 3 bases and 6 bases respectively, with 16 bases between them. The CDR3 loop spans 16 amino acids. This record comes from a study of memory CD4+ T cells and cytomegalovirus serostatus. Overall study: Healthy Belgian adult donors included several CMV-positive and 24 CMV-negative people. The study's findings and limits: The CMV-associated TCR signature appears largely within the CD4+ memory repertoire.

The method was immunoSEQ multiplex PCR; TCRdb's version includes in-frame clones alone and lacks a portion of them. The sample records 45,000 to 65,000 clones, 82% being singletons. Single viable CD3+CD4+CD8-CD45RO+ cells were sorted as the memory CD4+ T cells. What was sequenced was memory CD4+ T cells from blood. The clonotype was recovered from an adult in good health and CMV-seronegative. The chain carries TRBV9 and TRBJ1-6; D is unclear. CDR3 in amino acids: CASSATPIGSNSPLHF. The CDR3 DNA sequence: TGTGCCAGCAGCGCCACCCCTATCGGGAGTAATTCACCCCTCCACTTT.